This passage covers 24 T cell receptor beta chains from one sample sequenced in a study of Ad26.COV2.S vaccination and SARS-CoV-2 variants. The repertoire was sequenced with immunoSEQ multiplex PCR; TCRdb's copy has only in-frame clones and lacks some. The sample includes around 250,000 clones, around 87% of them seen just once. This sample's treatment: 15 to 20 received Ad26.COV2.S at low or high dose, single or two shots; roughly five received placebo; per-sample allocation not given. The study sampled participants on day 63 after the first vaccine or placebo injection. Sequenced material: peripheral blood, taken in a trial of Ad26.COV2.S vaccine versus placebo. These receptors originate from a person aged 18-65 years who received the Ad26.COV2.S COVID-19 vaccine or a placebo.

This clone was detected only a few times. The gene calls are TRBV6-1 and TRBJ1-3; TRBD1 is a possible D gene (5 bases). Germline-derived CDR1 and CDR2 are MNHNS and SASEGT. Trimming took 3 bases from V and 7 from J, leaving 19 bases between them. The CDR3 has 16 amino acids. CDR3 sequence: CASSDDLGGGRNTIYF. DNA for the CDR3: TGTGCCAGCAGTGACGACCTGGGGGGTGGGAGGAACACCATATATTTT.

Remarks on this clone: Other DNA variants within this sample encode the same CDR3. The rearrangement uses TRBV18 and TRBJ1-1; 9 bases fit TRBD1. The CDR3 is 15 residues long. With 0 bases clipped from V and 4 bases from J, the junction kept 3 bases outside the gene matches. Germline CDR1 is KGHSH and CDR2 is LQKENI. The CDR3 reads CASSPPGQGGTEAFF. In DNA, the CDR3 is TGTGCCAGCTCACCACCGGGACAGGGAGGCACTGAAGCTTTCTTT. Together with reference TRBV18 and TRBJ1-1, the CDR3 gives the full variable domain: NAGVMQNPRHLVRRRGQEARLRCSPMKGHSHVYWYRQLPEEGLKFMVYLQKENIIDESGMPKERFSAEFPKEGPSILRIQQVVRGDSAAYFCASSPPGQGGTEAFFGQGTRLTVV.

The V call is TRBV5-1, the J call TRBJ2-3, with TRBD2 identical over 9 bases. V shed 0 bases, J shed 4 bases, and the junction held 9 bases outside the gene matches. In germline, CDR1 is SGHRS, CDR2 YFSETQ. The CDR3 sequence is 17 residues long. The CDR3 DNA reads TGCGCCAGCAGCTTGGATGCGGGGGGGCCCTCAGCAGATACGCAGTATTTT. Translation: CASSLDAGGPSADTQYF.

V usage is TRBV27 and J usage is TRBJ2-7, with D unresolved. Germline CDR1 MNHEY, CDR2 SMNVEV (reference sequence). The CDR3 totals 15 residues. Trimming cost V 4 bases and J 2 bases, with 15 bases left between them. CDR3 amino acids: CASSSPRAATYEQYF. The CDR3 DNA sequence: TGTGCCAGCAGTTCCCCCCGTGCCGCAACCTACGAGCAGTACTTC.

J is TRBJ2-3 and V is TRBV19, with 7 bases that match TRBD1. This CDR3 region has 15 residues. CDR1 is LNHDA and CDR2 is SQIVND in the germline V gene (reference sequence). The ends lost 10 bases at V and 4 bases at J; junction bases unmatched: 14. The CDR3 is CATHPQQGPPDTQYF. The CDR3 coding sequence is TGTGCCACCCACCCGCAACAGGGGCCCCCAGATACGCAGTATTTT. The variable domain in full, completed from reference TRBV19 and TRBJ2-3, reads DGGITQSPKYLFRKEGQNVTLSCEQNLNHDAMYWYRQDPGQGLRLIYYSQIVNDFQKGDIAEGYSVSREKKESFPLTVTSAQKNPTAFYLCATHPQQGPPDTQYFGPGTRLTVL.

This chain links TRBV7-2 with TRBJ2-2, with D unresolved. The CDR3 is made up of 14 amino acids. Trimming took 1 base from V and 5 from J, leaving 8 bases between them. The germline V gene encodes CDR1 SGHTA and CDR2 FQGNSA. The CDR3 DNA sequence: TGTGCCAGCAGCTTAGTACTTAGGACCGGGGAGCTGTTTTTT. Its translation: CASSLVLRTGELFF.

This chain joins TRBV27 and TRBJ1-1, with no clear D. V lost 6 bases, J lost 11 bases, and 7 bases lay in between. In germline, CDR1 is MNHEY, CDR2 SMNVEV (reference sequence). CDR3 length equals 9 residues. As DNA, the CDR3 is TGTGCCAGCAGAATGCACGCTTTCTTT. It translates to CASRMHAFF.

This chain links TRBV5-4 with TRBJ2-5; D is unclear. V was cut by 4 bases and J by 4 bases, with 11 bases left in between. This CDR3 is built from 13 residues. CDR1 and CDR2 (germline): SGHNT, YYREEE (reference sequence). CDR3 in amino acids: CASSLPLLETQYF. As DNA, the CDR3 is TGTGCCAGCAGCCTCCCGCTATTAGAGACCCAGTACTTC.

This chain links TRBV9 with TRBJ2-2, with D tentatively TRBD1 (5 bases). The CDR3 runs 16 residues. Germline CDR1 and CDR2: SGDLS and YYNGEE. V lost 4 bases and J 5 bases, leaving 18 bases between the germline ends. CDR3: CASSPDGRAVTGELFF. The CDR3 DNA reads TGTGCCAGCAGCCCCGATGGCAGGGCGGTGACCGGGGAGCTGTTTTTT. Together with reference TRBV9 and TRBJ2-2, the CDR3 gives the full variable domain: DSGVTQTPKHLITATGQRVTLRCSPRSGDLSVYWYQQSLDQGLQFLIQYYNGEERAKGNILERFSAQQFPDLHSELNLSSLELGDSALYFCASSPDGRAVTGELFFGEGSRLTVL.

The V gene is TRBV19, the J gene TRBJ1-2; possible D gene TRBD1, 6 bases. Germline assignment: CDR1 LNHDA and CDR2 SQIVND (reference sequence). V dropped 3 bases and J dropped 1 base, with 12 bases sitting between them. The CDR3 is 15 amino acids. The CDR3 is CASSIRQDLNYGYTF. DNA for the CDR3: TGTGCCAGTAGTATCCGACAGGATCTTAACTATGGCTACACCTTC.

The rearrangement uses TRBV19 and TRBJ1-5; possibly TRBD1 for D (5 bases). V was clipped by 3 bases and J by 1 base, with 13 bases between them. Germline CDR1 and CDR2: LNHDA and SQIVND (reference sequence). This CDR3 is built from 16 residues. The CDR3 loop is CASSIYRPGSNQPQHF. CDR3 bases: TGTGCCAGTAGTATCTACAGGCCTGGGAGCAATCAGCCCCAGCATTTT.

This chain connects TRBV6-5 to TRBJ1-2; 10 bases map to TRBD1. This CDR3 spans 15 amino acids. Germline V gene data show CDR1 as MNHEY and CDR2 as SVGAGI. The ends lost 2 bases at V and 4 bases at J; junction bases unmatched: 4. The CDR3 is CASSYGQGVIYGYTF. The CDR3 DNA reads TGTGCCAGCAGTTACGGACAGGGGGTAATCTATGGCTACACCTTC.

The genes are TRBV19 and TRBJ2-2, with D possibly TRBD1 on 5 matching bases. Germline V lookup: CDR1 LNHDA, CDR2 SQIVND (reference sequence). The CDR3 is 14 residues long. V dropped 10 bases and J dropped 3 bases, with 15 bases sitting between them. The CDR3 protein is CATRTTDHTGELFF. CDR3 bases: TGTGCCACCAGAACGACAGATCACACCGGGGAGCTGTTTTTT.

V is TRBV11-2 and J is TRBJ1-1; 7 bases are a match to TRBD1. The trim removed 4 bases at V and 3 bases at J, leaving 14 bases unmatched. Per the germline V gene, CDR1 is SGHAT and CDR2 is FQNNGV. This CDR3 has 17 residues. The CDR3 DNA follows: TGTGCCAGCAGCTCCTCAATCGGGACAGCTAGATACACTGAAGCTTTCTTT. It is translated as CASSSSIGTARYTEAFF.

This chain uses TRBV12-5 with TRBJ2-1, with D unclear. The CDR3 spans 12 residues. Between the trimmed V and J ends, which lost 0 bases and 7 bases, there was a span of 4 bases. CDR1 is LGHNT, CDR2 FRNRAP, per germline. The CDR3 sequence: CASGLVQNEQFF. CDR3 DNA sequence: TGTGCTAGTGGTTTGGTCCAGAATGAGCAGTTCTTC. The full variable domain, its missing parts supplied by reference TRBV12-5 and TRBJ2-1, is DARVTQTPRHKVTEMGQEVTMRCQPILGHNTVFWYRQTMMQGLELLAYFRNRAPLDDSGMPKDRFSAEMPDATLATLKIQPSEPRDSAVYFCASGLVQNEQFFGPGTRLTVL.

The genes are TRBV7-9 and TRBJ2-1, with D perhaps TRBD2 (5 bases). The V end was cut by 5 bases, the J end by 0 bases, with 8 bases between. The CDR3 extends over 14 amino acids. From germline, CDR1 is SEHNR and CDR2 FQNEAQ (reference sequence). The CDR3 DNA reads as TGTGCCAGCAGCGCACGGGGCTCCTACAATGAGCAGTTCTTC. Amino acid sequence: CASSARGSYNEQFF.

The chain recombines TRBV6-6 with TRBJ2-7; D tentatively fits TRBD1 or TRBD2 (5 bases each). This CDR3 has 16 amino acids. Germline V gene sequence: CDR1 MNHNY, CDR2 SVGAGI (reference sequence). V dropped 6 bases and J dropped 5 bases, with 23 bases sitting between them. CDR3 DNA: TGTGCCAGCAGCCCCATTGCCGGGACCATTCCCCACGAGCAGTACTTC. It is translated as CASSPIAGTIPHEQYF.

The V gene is TRBV30, the J gene TRBJ2-1; no clear D gene. Deletions cut 0 bases from V and 4 bases from J, with 7 bases between. The CDR3 consists of 13 residues. Germline V gene lookup returns CDR1 GTSNPN and CDR2 SVGIG (reference sequence). The CDR3 sequence is CAWSVSGYNEQFF. The CDR3 DNA sequence: TGTGCCTGGAGTGTAAGTGGGTACAATGAGCAGTTCTTC.

The rearrangement uses TRBV5-1 and TRBJ1-4; D might be TRBD1 (6 bases). Germline CDR1 and CDR2: SGHRS and YFSETQ. Trimming took 5 bases from V and 5 from J, leaving 13 bases between them. The CDR3 runs to 14 residues. CDR3 amino acids: CASRRRQENEKLFF. CDR3 nucleotide sequence: TGCGCCAGCAGACGTAGACAGGAAAATGAAAAACTGTTTTTT.

The chain employs TRBV5-1 and TRBJ2-3; D gene unclear. Trimming pared 1 base from V and 2 bases from J, leaving 2 bases between. The germline V gene has CDR1 SGHRS and CDR2 YFSETQ. The CDR3 consists of 12 residues. CDR3 nucleotide sequence: TGCGCCAGCAGCTTGTACACAGATACGCAGTATTTT. Its protein product is CASSLYTDTQYF.

The rearrangement uses TRBV6-6 and TRBJ2-7; D is tentatively TRBD1 or TRBD2 (5 bases each). The length of the CDR3 is 15 residues. CDR1 is MNHNY, CDR2 SVGAGI, per germline (reference sequence). The V end lost 5 bases, the J end lost 7 bases, and 21 bases lay between the germline ends. Here the CDR3 DNA reads TGTGCCAGCAGTACCACCGGGCCCGGATGGGGGGAGCAGTACTTC. Translated: CASSTTGPGWGEQYF.

V usage is TRBV19 and J usage is TRBJ2-7; maybe TRBD2 (5 bases). The CDR3 covers 14 residues. Germline V gene sequence: CDR1 LNHDA, CDR2 SQIVND (reference sequence). V gave up 2 bases and J gave up 2 bases, with 10 bases separating them. This CDR3 reads CASSIRGITYEQYF. The CDR3 bases are TGTGCCAGTAGTATACGAGGGATTACCTACGAGCAGTACTTC.

The chain has TRBV19 and TRBJ1-4, with 11 bases that match TRBD1. Per the germline V gene, CDR1 is LNHDA and CDR2 is SQIVND (reference sequence). J was trimmed by 7 bases and V by 4 bases; bases with no gene match: 5. There are 15 residues in the CDR3. CDR3 residues: CASSTPGTGGEKLFF. The CDR3 region has the DNA TGTGCCAGTAGTACCCCCGGGACAGGGGGTGAAAAACTGTTTTTT.

This chain connects TRBV5-1 to TRBJ1-2; 8 bases map to TRBD1. The V gene end was trimmed by 3 bases and the J gene end by 4 bases; junction bases not matched to a gene: 14. In germline, CDR1 is SGHRS, CDR2 YFSETQ. The CDR3 contains 17 residues. CDR3 amino acids: CASSWARGLTDGYGYTF. In DNA form, the CDR3 reads TGCGCCAGCAGCTGGGCCAGGGGGCTAACAGACGGCTATGGCTACACCTTC.